The source of this T cell receptor beta chain is a study of T-cell reconstitution after alpha-beta-depleted transplantation in children. General observations from the study: Where alpha-beta T cells came from about two months after transplant was reportedly several hundred expanded graft clones. Some patients owed their high day-60 TCRbeta diversity to surviving recipient T cells and thymic progenitors. T-cell counts and diversity at one year following transplant were attributed mainly to newly produced T cells.

Germline V gene data show CDR1 as SGHAT and CDR2 as FQNNGV. The CDR3 length is 17 residues. V shed 3 bases and J 6 bases; nucleotides not matched to a gene: 14. There are many counts of this clonotype. As yet, its antigen is unknown. This sample's TCRbeta library carried unique molecular identifier barcodes. TCRdb processed the PCR reads anew with MiXCR; each CDR3 protein has one entry. The repertoire consists of 250,000 to 300,000 distinct CDR3 sequences, with around 10% occurring once and the leading ten covering 23%. This TCR was sampled from a male patient aged 2-9 years who had a stem cell transplant for chronic granulomatous disease, so the T cells may come from the graft donor. V is TRBV11-2 and J is TRBJ2-7; 10 bases fit TRBD2. The sample here was peripheral blood, taken 180 days after TCRalphabeta/CD19-depleted stem cell transplant. CDR3 protein: CASSFRQKTSGVPEQYF. The CDR3 nucleotides are TGTGCCAGCAGCTTCCGGCAAAAAACTAGCGGGGTTCCCGAGCAGTACTTC.